The 5 T cell receptor beta chains reported below all come from one sample, sequenced in a study of blood T cell repertoires in COVID-19. Libraries were prepared by immunoSEQ multiplex PCR; TCRdb keeps only in-frame clonotypes and omits some of them. The sample consists of about 11,000 clones, almost 90% of them appearing once. The sequencing input was peripheral blood. The receptors shown here come from a human donor in a cohort sampled during active COVID-19.

The V call is TRBV28, the J call TRBJ2-7, with D possibly TRBD2 on 6 matching bases. V was clipped by 7 bases and J by 4 bases, with 14 bases between them. CDR1 and CDR2 (germline): MDHEN, SYDVKM. The CDR3 runs 13 residues. In nucleotides, the CDR3 is TGTGCCAGCAATCCTAATCGGGGGTACGAGCAGTACTTC. Amino acid sequence: CASNPNRGYEQYF.

This clone was recorded only once. This chain connects TRBV24-1 to TRBJ2-2; tentatively, D is TRBD1 (7 bases). Germline CDR1 and CDR2: KGHDR and SFDVKD. Trimming pared 4 bases from V and 1 base from J, leaving 12 bases between. The CDR3 length is 16 residues. The CDR3 loop reads CATSEGQGGNTGELFF. The CDR3 DNA reads as TGTGCCACCAGTGAAGGGCAGGGGGGGAACACCGGGGAGCTGTTTTTT.

V is TRBV24-1 and J is TRBJ1-2, with D tentatively TRBD1 (5 bases). The germline CDR1 and CDR2 sequences are KGHDR and SFDVKD. The ends were cut back, 5 bases at V and 4 bases at J, with 7 bases in the middle. This CDR3 is built from 12 residues. CDR3: CATSADSYGYTF. CDR3 in DNA: TGTGCCACCAGTGCTGACAGCTATGGCTACACCTTC.

Of note for this clone: A much larger clone differs by one base, so this may be a read error. Other DNA sequences in the sample encode the same CDR3. The rearrangement uses TRBV7-6 and TRBJ1-1; 7 bases line up with TRBD1. The length of the CDR3 is 14 residues. From germline, CDR1 is SGHVS and CDR2 FNYEAQ. CDR3 sequence: CASSPSGQATEAFF. The CDR3 bases are TGTGCTAGCAGCCCCTCAGGACAGGCCACTGAAGCTTTCTTT.

The chain joins TRBV19 to TRBJ1-2; D gene uncertain. The CDR3 length is 17 residues. The germline V and J ends were trimmed by 5 bases and 0 bases, with 19 bases remaining between them. The germline CDR1 and CDR2 sequences are LNHDA and SQIVND (reference sequence). CDR3 region: CASSVPLKLLANYGYTF. The CDR3 DNA reads TGTGCCAGTAGTGTACCTTTGAAGTTATTAGCTAACTATGGCTACACCTTC.